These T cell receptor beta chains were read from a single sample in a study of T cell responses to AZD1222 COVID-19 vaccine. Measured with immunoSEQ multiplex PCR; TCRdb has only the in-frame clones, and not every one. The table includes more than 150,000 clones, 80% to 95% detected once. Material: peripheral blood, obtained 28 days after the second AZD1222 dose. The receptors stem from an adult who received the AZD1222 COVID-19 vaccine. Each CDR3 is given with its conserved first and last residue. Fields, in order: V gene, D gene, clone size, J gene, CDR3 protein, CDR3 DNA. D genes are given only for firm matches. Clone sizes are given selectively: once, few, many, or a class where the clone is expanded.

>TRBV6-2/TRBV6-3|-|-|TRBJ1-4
CASSGAATNEKLFF
TGTGCCAGCAGTGGGGCTGCAACTAATGAAAAACTGTTTTTT
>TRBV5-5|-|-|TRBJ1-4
CASSTLGGDEKLFF
TGTGCCAGCAGCACCCTAGGTGGGGATGAAAAACTGTTTTTT
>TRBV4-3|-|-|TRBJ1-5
CASSQDPGNNNQPQHF
TGCGCCAGCAGCCAAGATCCAGGGAACAACAATCAGCCCCAGCATTTT
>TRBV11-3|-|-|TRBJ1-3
CASSLDSTPGNTIYF
TGTGCCAGCAGCTTAGATTCAACTCCCGGAAACACCATATATTTT
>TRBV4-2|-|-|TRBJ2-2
CASSQAVRGSPSTGELFF
TGTGCCAGCAGCCAAGCAGTCCGGGGCAGCCCTTCCACCGGGGAGCTGTTTTTT
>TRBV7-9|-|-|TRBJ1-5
CASSSIQGISNQPQHF
TGTGCCAGCAGCTCCATCCAGGGGATTAGCAATCAGCCCCAGCATTTT
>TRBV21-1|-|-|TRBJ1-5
CASSKETGLGQPQHF
TGTGCCAGCAGCAAAGAAACCGGGTTGGGACAGCCCCAGCATTTT
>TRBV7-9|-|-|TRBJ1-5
CASSTEGVPSNQPQHF
TGTGCCAGCAGCACCGAGGGGGTGCCTAGCAATCAGCCCCAGCATTTT
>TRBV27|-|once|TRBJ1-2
CASSLWAGGGGYTF
TGTGCCAGCAGTTTATGGGCTGGAGGAGGGGGCTACACCTTC
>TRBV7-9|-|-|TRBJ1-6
CASSPLTSSNNSPLHF
TGTGCCAGCAGTCCCCTAACAAGTAGTAATAATTCACCCCTCCACTTT
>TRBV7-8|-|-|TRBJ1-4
CASSRTDPATNEKLFF
TGTGCCAGCAGCCGGACAGACCCCGCAACTAATGAAAAACTGTTTTTT
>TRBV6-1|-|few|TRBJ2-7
CASSDMPYEQYF
TGTGCCAGCAGTGATATGCCCTACGAGCAGTACTTC
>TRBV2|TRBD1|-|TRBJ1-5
CASSVPTGGNQPQHF
TGTGCCAGCAGTGTCCCGACAGGGGGCAATCAGCCCCAGCATTTT
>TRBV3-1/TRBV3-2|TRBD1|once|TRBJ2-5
CASRQGQNQETQYF
TGTGCCAGCAGGCAGGGACAGAACCAAGAGACCCAGTACTTC
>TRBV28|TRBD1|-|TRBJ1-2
CASSLWTGAGYTF
TGTGCCAGCAGTTTATGGACAGGGGCTGGCTACACCTTC
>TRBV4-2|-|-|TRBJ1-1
CASSSRDRNTEAFF
TGTGCCAGCAGCTCGAGAGACCGGAACACTGAAGCTTTCTTT
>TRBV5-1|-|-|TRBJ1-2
CASSPGSYREGYTF
TGCGCCAGCAGCCCCGGATCGTACAGGGAAGGCTACACCTTC
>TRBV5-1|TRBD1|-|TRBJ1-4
CASSRASYRGSEKLFF
TGCGCCAGCAGCCGGGCATCGTACAGGGGAAGCGAAAAACTGTTTTTT
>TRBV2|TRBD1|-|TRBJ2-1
CATRQGDEQFF
TGTGCCACTCGACAGGGTGACGAGCAGTTCTTC
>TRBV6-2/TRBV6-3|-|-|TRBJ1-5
CASSYEGWVQPQHF
TGTGCCAGCAGTTACGAAGGTTGGGTGCAGCCCCAGCATTTT
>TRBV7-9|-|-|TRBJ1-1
CASSLDVDREAFF
TGTGCCAGCAGCTTAGATGTAGACAGGGAAGCTTTCTTT
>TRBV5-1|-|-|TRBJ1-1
CASSSGRLNTEAFF
TGCGCCAGCAGCTCGGGACGGTTGAACACTGAAGCTTTCTTT
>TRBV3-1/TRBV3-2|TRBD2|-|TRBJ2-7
CASSQEWGGTYEQYF
TGTGCCAGCAGCCAAGAATGGGGAGGGACCTACGAGCAGTACTTC
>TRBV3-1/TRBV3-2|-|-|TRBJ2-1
CASSLPNEQFF
TGTGCCAGCAGCCTCCCCAATGAGCAGTTCTTC
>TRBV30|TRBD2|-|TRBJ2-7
CAWSHRGGVRFEQYF
TGTGCCTGGAGTCACCGCGGGGGGGTTAGGTTCGAGCAGTACTTC